What follows are 17 T cell receptor beta chains derived from one specimen sequenced in a study of blood T cell repertoires in COVID-19. Clones were read by immunoSEQ multiplex PCR, and TCRdb kept only the in-frame ones, dropping some. The profile shows some 270,000 clones, around 90% of them singletons. Sequencing was carried out using PBMCs or T cells enriched from blood (not recorded which). These receptors originate from a woman between 40 and 50 years old who had been exposed to COVID-19.

This rearrangement joins TRBV28 to TRBJ1-1, with 8 nucleotides matching TRBD1. The CDR3 has 19 amino acids. The germline gives CDR1 MDHEN, CDR2 SYDVKM. The J segment lost 1 base and the V segment lost 3 bases, leaving 16 bases of the junction unmatched. CDR3 region: CASSFPYTGGFLGNTEAFF. In DNA form, the CDR3 reads TGTGCCAGCAGTTTCCCCTACACAGGGGGTTTTTTGGGGAACACTGAAGCTTTCTTT.

The rearrangement uses TRBV9 and TRBJ2-2, with 14 bases aligning to TRBD2. Germline trimming cut 0 bases from V and 7 bases from J; bases unmatched to any gene: 8. CDR3 size: 18 residues. Per the germline V gene, CDR1 is SGDLS and CDR2 is YYNGEE. The CDR3 DNA reads TGTGCCAGCAGCGTAGAACCAGGACTAGCGGGGGGTATCGGGGAGCTGTTTTTT. Amino acids: CASSVEPGLAGGIGELFF.

The CDR3 sequence: CAIRGTGASGETQYF. The CDR3 region has the DNA TGTGCCATCAGGGGGACCGGTGCTAGCGGGGAGACCCAGTACTTC. The chain is built from TRBV10-3 and TRBJ2-5; 8 bases match TRBD2. Germline V lookup: CDR1 ENHRY, CDR2 SYGVKD. The CDR3 covers 15 residues. V was pared by 6 bases and J by 5 bases, with 11 bases of the junction left unmatched.

The chain links TRBV15 to TRBJ2-5; 7 positions match TRBD1. CDR1 and CDR2 (germline): LNHNV, YYDKDF (reference sequence). CDR3 size: 18 residues. V gave up 0 bases and J gave up 4 bases; unmatched junction bases: 14. The CDR3 DNA reads as TGTGCCACCAGCAGAGATATTACAGGGGCAACCCGGGCAGAGACCCAGTACTTC. This gives the protein CATSRDITGATRAETQYF.

The J gene is TRBJ1-5, the V gene TRBV5-8; TRBD1 agrees at 11 bases. V shed 2 bases and J 6 bases; nucleotides not matched to a gene: 7. The CDR3 runs to 16 residues. The germline V gene has CDR1 SGHTS and CDR2 YDEGEE. The CDR3 coding sequence is TGTGCCAGCAGCTTTACCGGGACAGGGGGAGGTCAGCCCCAGCATTTT. It codes for CASSFTGTGGGQPQHF.

V gene TRBV24-1 combines with J gene TRBJ2-1, with TRBD2 matching over 8 bases. CDR3 length: 16 residues. Germline trimming cut 0 bases from V and 9 bases from J; bases unmatched to any gene: 9. Germline CDR1 reads KGHDR; CDR2 reads SFDVKD. The CDR3 protein is CATSDLYSGRVGEQFF. As DNA, the CDR3 is TGTGCCACCAGTGATTTGTACAGCGGGAGAGTTGGTGAGCAGTTCTTC.

The table lists this clone with a few counts. V usage is TRBV7-9 and J usage is TRBJ2-7, with a tentative D call TRBD2 (6 bases). The CDR3 consists of 15 residues. V lost 5 bases and J 2 bases, leaving 16 bases between the germline ends. The V gene's germline CDR1 is SEHNR and CDR2 FQNEAQ (reference sequence). The CDR3 DNA reads as TGTGCCAGCAGCCCGAGGCGGGACGGAGCCTACGAGCAGTACTTC. Translation gives CASSPRRDGAYEQYF. The full variable domain, with the rest looked up from reference TRBV7-9 and TRBJ2-7, is DTGVSQNPRHKITKRGQNVTFRCDPISEHNRLYWYRQTLGQGPEFLTYFQNEAQLEKSRLLSDRFSAERPKGSFSTLEIQRTEQGDSAMYLCASSPRRDGAYEQYFGPGTRLTVT.

The chain is built from TRBV7-6 and TRBJ2-1; TRBD2 matches 13 bases. The CDR3 extends over 16 amino acids. V was clipped by 5 bases and J by 6 bases; unmatched bases: 7. The germline V gene encodes CDR1 SGHVS and CDR2 FNYEAQ. The CDR3 loop is CASSPTLAGGRNEQFF. The CDR3 coding sequence is TGTGCCAGCAGCCCGACACTAGCGGGGGGGCGCAATGAGCAGTTCTTC.

The V and J genes are TRBV5-5 and TRBJ1-5; no clear D. CDR1 and CDR2 from the germline V gene are SGHKS and YYEKEE (reference sequence). The CDR3 runs to 13 residues. Trimming took 4 bases from V and 5 from J, leaving 10 bases between them. In DNA form, the CDR3 reads TGTGCCAGCAGCCCTCTACCCGATCAGCCCCAGCATTTT. Translation: CASSPLPDQPQHF. Combining the CDR3 with reference TRBV5-5 and TRBJ1-5 gives the whole variable domain DAGVTQSPTHLIKTRGQQVTLRCSPISGHKSVSWYQQVLGQGPQFIFQYYEKEERGRGNFPDRFSARQFPNYSSELNVNALLLGDSALYLCASSPLPDQPQHFGDGTRLSIL.

This clone has a handful of counts. V and J are TRBV11-2 and TRBJ2-5, with 11 bases that match TRBD2. The trim removed 2 bases at V and 5 bases at J, leaving 7 bases unmatched. The CDR3 spans 16 residues. The germline V gene encodes CDR1 SGHAT and CDR2 FQNNGV. The CDR3 DNA reads as TGTGCCAGCAGCTTACAACGGCTAGCGGGGGGCGAGACCCAGTACTTC. This gives the protein CASSLQRLAGGETQYF.

The gene calls are TRBV9 and TRBJ2-3; D is ambiguous. Germline V CDR1 and CDR2: SGDLS, YYNGEE. This CDR3 is built from 14 residues. V shed 0 bases and J shed 4 bases, with 9 bases lying between them. The CDR3 DNA reads as TGTGCCAGCAGCGTAGGTCTATTCTCAGATACGCAGTATTTT. Protein product: CASSVGLFSDTQYF. Complete variable domain (other parts from reference TRBV9 and TRBJ2-3): DSGVTQTPKHLITATGQRVTLRCSPRSGDLSVYWYQQSLDQGLQFLIQYYNGEERAKGNILERFSAQQFPDLHSELNLSSLELGDSALYFCASSVGLFSDTQYFGPGTRLTVL.

The rearrangement links TRBV18 to TRBJ2-5, with D perhaps matching TRBD1 (5 bases). V lost 5 bases to trimming and J lost 2 bases, with 12 bases between them. The CDR3 contains 14 residues. Germline CDR1 reads KGHSH; CDR2 reads LQKENI. The DNA for the CDR3 is TGTGCCAGCTCATCGTCAAAGGGGCAAGAGACCCAGTACTTC. As protein: CASSSSKGQETQYF.

This clone appeared a single time. The rearrangement joins TRBV7-9 to TRBJ2-7; TRBD2 matches 12 bases. V was clipped by 6 bases and J by 2 bases; unmatched bases: 2. Germline assignment: CDR1 SEHNR and CDR2 FQNEAQ (reference sequence). The CDR3 runs 14 residues. CDR3 residues: CASRWTSGTYEQYF. The CDR3 nucleotides read TGTGCCAGCAGATGGACTAGCGGGACCTACGAGCAGTACTTC.

The gene calls are TRBV3-1 (or the pseudogene TRBV3-2) and TRBJ2-7, with D possibly TRBD1 on 5 matching bases. Trimming shortened V by 5 bases and J by 6 bases, and 14 bases separated the two germline ends. This CDR3 comprises 13 residues. Germline V lookup: CDR1 LGHDT, CDR2 YNNKEL (reference sequence). CDR3 sequence reads: CASSLTPGPEQYF. The CDR3 region has the DNA TGTGCCAGCAGCTTAACTCCAGGGCCCGAGCAGTACTTC.

The chain combines TRBV3-1 (or the pseudogene TRBV3-2) with TRBJ1-2, with TRBD1 identical over 8 bases. Germline CDR1 reads LGHDT; CDR2 reads YNNKEL (reference sequence). V was clipped by 4 bases and J by 4 bases; unmatched bases: 8. CDR3 length equals 15 residues. The CDR3 DNA reads TGTGCCAGCAGCCTTCTGGACAGGGACTCCTATGGCTACACCTTC. The encoded protein is CASSLLDRDSYGYTF.

This sequence joins TRBV3-1 (or the pseudogene TRBV3-2) and TRBJ1-1; 7 nucleotides match TRBD1. The CDR3 totals 13 residues. With 5 bases clipped from V and 6 bases from J, the junction kept 6 bases outside the gene matches. Germline V gene sequence: CDR1 LGHDT, CDR2 YNNKEL (reference sequence). As DNA, the CDR3 is TGTGCCAGCAGCGCGACAGGGTTCCCTGAAGCTTTCTTT. Amino acid sequence: CASSATGFPEAFF.

The genes are TRBV19 and TRBJ1-6; 9 bases are shared with TRBD1. The CDR3 length is 13 residues. Germline CDR1 LNHDA, CDR2 SQIVND (reference sequence). Trimming at V came to 3 bases and at J to 14 bases, leaving 5 bases not matched to a gene. In DNA form, the CDR3 reads TGTGCCAGTAGTATCGGGACAGGGAGGGCCCTCCACTTT. It yields the protein CASSIGTGRALHF.